These 17 T cell receptor beta chains were all obtained from the same sample, sequenced in a study of blood T cells in healthy people across ages. The authors ran a second PCR of roughly 6 to 12 cycles using a sample-barcoded 5' primer and a J-beta primer mix. TCRdb re-derived calls from the 5' RACE reads in MiXCR, one entry per CDR3 protein. The data show about 1.8 million distinct CDR3 sequences, around 50% seen once. The sequencing sample was made of blood. The receptors were gathered from a middle-aged woman in good health.

This sequence joins TRBV20-1 and TRBJ2-5; TRBD2 agrees at 9 bases. CDR1 DFQATT and CDR2 SNEGSKA come from the germline V gene (reference sequence). CDR3 length: 14 amino acids. The CDR3 region is CRVGGGGPGNEQYF. CDR3 nucleotides: TGCAGGGTTGGCGGGGGGGGTCCGGGTAATGAGCAGTACTTC.

The rearrangement uses TRBV5-1 and TRBJ2-1; D gene ambiguous. Germline lookup yields CDR1 SGHRS and CDR2 YFSETQ. V was pared by 0 bases and J by 5 bases, with 9 bases between. There are 14 residues in the CDR3. CDR3 bases: TGCGCCAGCAGCTTGGTCGCAGAAAACAATGAGCAGTTCTTC. The encoded protein is CASSLVAENNEQFF. Full variable domain (missing parts from reference TRBV5-1 and TRBJ2-1): KAGVTQTPRYLIKTRGQQVTLSCSPISGHRSVSWYQQTPGQGLQFLFEYFSETQRNKGNFPGRFSGRQFSNSRSEMNVSTLELGDSALYLCASSLVAENNEQFFGPGTRLTVL.

The chain joins TRBV7-2 to TRBJ1-1, with a weak D call TRBD1 (5 bases). The germline gives CDR1 SGHTA, CDR2 FQGNSA. Trimming took 5 bases from V and 0 from J, leaving 19 bases between them. The CDR3 runs 17 residues. In DNA form, the CDR3 reads TGTGCCAGCAGCCGACTAGGTGGGGCGAGGGTGAACACTGAAGCTTTCTTT. Translated: CASSRLGGARVNTEAFF.

J is TRBJ1-2 and V is TRBV28, with D unresolved. Trimming shortened V by 10 bases and J by 0 bases, and 9 bases separated the two germline ends. CDR1 is MDHEN and CDR2 is SYDVKM in the germline V gene. The CDR3 spans 12 residues. Here the CDR3 reads CATLQPNYGYTF. Here the CDR3 DNA reads TGTGCCACCCTCCAACCTAACTATGGCTACACCTTC.

The table lists this clonotype with a few counts. The rearrangement uses TRBV29-1 and TRBJ2-7, with 12 positions matching TRBD1. J gave up 2 bases and V 6 bases, and 5 bases lay outside the gene matches. CDR1 is SQVTM, CDR2 ANQGSEA, per germline. This CDR3 is built from 14 residues. The CDR3 DNA is TGCAGCGTGGGGGGACAGGGGGCCCCCTACGAGCAGTACTTC. Translation gives CSVGGQGAPYEQYF.

The chain joins TRBV2 to TRBJ2-3, with D unclear. V lost 4 bases and J 6 bases, leaving 11 bases between the germline ends. Germline CDR1 is SNHLY and CDR2 is FYNNEI. This CDR3 has 13 amino acids. The CDR3 nucleotides read TGTGCCAGCAGTGTTATTTCTTTGGATACGCAGTATTTT. Translated: CASSVISLDTQYF.

This chain uses TRBV2 with TRBJ2-1; no clear D. Trimming took 3 bases from V and 0 from J, leaving 12 bases between them. Germline-derived CDR1 and CDR2 are SNHLY and FYNNEI. This CDR3 region has 16 residues. Here the CDR3 reads CASSDFTGNSYNEQFF. CDR3 DNA sequence: TGTGCCAGCAGTGATTTTACTGGAAACTCCTACAATGAGCAGTTCTTC.

Only a few counts were recorded for this clonotype. The J gene is TRBJ2-1, the V gene TRBV21-1; TRBD1, the D gene given by the table, was not confirmed from the DNA. TRBV21-1 is reported as a pseudogene. There are 18 residues in the CDR3. As DNA, the CDR3 is TGTGCCAGCAGCAAAATTGGGTACGGAACAGGGGTGTACAATGAGCAGTTCTTC. It translates to CASSKIGYGTGVYNEQFF.

V usage is TRBV4-3 and J usage is TRBJ2-6; possibly TRBD2 for D (7 bases). Trimming stripped 0 bases from V and 0 bases from J, with 15 bases between. CDR3 length: 19 amino acids. Germline CDR1 LGHNA, CDR2 YSLEER. The DNA of the CDR3 is TGCGCCAGCAGCCAAGACCGGGGGGCAGGGGACTCTGGGGCCAACGTCCTGACTTTC. It is translated as CASSQDRGAGDSGANVLTF.

The genes are TRBV28 and TRBJ2-5; 11 positions match TRBD2. The V gene's germline CDR1 is MDHEN and CDR2 SYDVKM. The junction had 12 bases not matched to a gene; V was cut back by 4 bases and J by 11 bases. The CDR3 is 15 amino acids. This CDR3 reads CASSSPGLAALGQYF. CDR3 coding DNA: TGTGCCAGCAGTTCACCGGGACTAGCGGCCTTAGGGCAGTACTTC.

J is TRBJ2-7 and V is TRBV6-2 or TRBV6-3; the match to TRBD1 covers 11 bases. The CDR3 extends over 14 amino acids. Unmatched junction bases numbered 0, after V lost 1 base and J lost 4 bases. Per the germline V gene, CDR1 is MNHEY and CDR2 is SVGEGT. The CDR3 nucleotides are TGTGCCAGCAGTTACTGGGACAGGGGGTACGAGCAGTACTTC. Its translation: CASSYWDRGYEQYF.

The chain joins TRBV6-4 to TRBJ1-4, with D tentatively TRBD1 (5 bases). Germline V CDR1 and CDR2: MRHNA, SNTAGT. V was trimmed by 4 bases and J by 8 bases, leaving 17 bases between them. The CDR3 totals 15 residues. The CDR3: CASSVSQGVREKLFF. The CDR3 bases are TGTGCCAGCAGTGTCTCTCAGGGTGTTCGAGAAAAACTGTTTTTT.

The chain employs TRBV20-1 and TRBJ2-1, with a possible D match to TRBD2 (6 bases). Germline assignment: CDR1 DFQATT and CDR2 SNEGSKA (reference sequence). V was shortened by 3 bases and J by 7 bases, with 10 bases between the two germline ends. The CDR3 contains 12 residues. The CDR3 protein is CSASRDWNEQFF. Here the CDR3 DNA reads TGCAGTGCTAGTCGGGACTGGAATGAGCAGTTCTTC.

The rearrangement links TRBV15 to TRBJ1-5; a possible D gene is TRBD1 (6 bases). The germline gives CDR1 LNHNV, CDR2 YYDKDF (reference sequence). The V gene lost 5 bases and the J gene lost 7 bases, with 21 bases spanning the gap. This CDR3 comprises 16 residues. CDR3 nucleotide sequence: TGTGCCACCAGCGATAGTCAAGGACAGTTCAGGCAGCCCCAGCATTTT. Protein product: CATSDSQGQFRQPQHF.

V gene TRBV15 combines with J gene TRBJ2-7; 9 positions agree with TRBD1. The junction had 17 bases not matched to a gene; V was cut back by 5 bases and J by 3 bases. The germline V gene encodes CDR1 LNHNV and CDR2 YYDKDF (reference sequence). The CDR3 extends over 18 amino acids. CDR3 sequence: CATSPGSNDRGTFYEQYF. The CDR3 coding sequence is TGTGCCACCAGCCCTGGGTCCAACGACAGGGGGACCTTCTACGAGCAGTACTTC.

As for this clonotype: One end of the junction fails to match germline, which may point to a read error. This chain links TRBV12-3 or TRBV12-4 with TRBJ1-2, with 7 positions matching TRBD1. CDR3 size: 14 residues. The CDR3 DNA reads as TGTGCCAGCAGACCGCCCGACAGGGACTATGCCTACACCTTC. This translates into CASRPPDRDYAYTF.

The V and J genes are TRBV6-5 and TRBJ2-4, with 7 bases matching TRBD1. Per the germline V gene, CDR1 is MNHEY and CDR2 is SVGAGI. The CDR3 is 16 amino acids. The V segment lost 0 bases and the J segment 9 bases; nucleotides outside the gene matches: 11. The CDR3, as DNA: TGTGCCAGCAGTTACTCGCTTCTAGGGGGCGCGGGCATTCAGTACTTC. Protein sequence: CASSYSLLGGAGIQYF.